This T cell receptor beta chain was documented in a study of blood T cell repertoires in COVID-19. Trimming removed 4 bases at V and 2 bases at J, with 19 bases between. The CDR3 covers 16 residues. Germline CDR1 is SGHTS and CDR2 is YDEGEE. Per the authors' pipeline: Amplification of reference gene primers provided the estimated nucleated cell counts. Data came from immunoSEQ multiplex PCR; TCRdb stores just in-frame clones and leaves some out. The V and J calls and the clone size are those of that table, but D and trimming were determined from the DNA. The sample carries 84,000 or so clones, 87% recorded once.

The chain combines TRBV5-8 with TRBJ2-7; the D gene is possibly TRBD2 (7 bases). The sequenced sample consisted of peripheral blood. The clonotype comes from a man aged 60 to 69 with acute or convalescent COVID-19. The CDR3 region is CASSPRLGGATYEQYF. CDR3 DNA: TGTGCCAGCAGCCCCCGGCTTGGGGGGGCCACCTACGAGCAGTACTTC. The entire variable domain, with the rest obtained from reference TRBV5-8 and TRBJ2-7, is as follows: EAGVTQSPTHLIKTRGQQATLRCSPISGHTSVYWYQQALGLGLQFLLWYDEGEERNRGNFPPRFSGRQFPNYSSELNVNALELEDSALYLCASSPRLGGATYEQYFGPGTRLTVT.